These 21 T cell receptor beta chains were sequenced from one sample in a study of cytomegalovirus exposure and HLA in healthy donors. PCR used 60 Vbeta primers and 13 Jbeta primers. TCRdb keeps only in-frame clones here, not all; method: immunoSEQ multiplex PCR. The profile shows over 150,000 clones, roughly 80% of them singletons. Sequenced sample: PBMCs. These receptors were taken from a woman in her 30s in good health and CMV-seropositive.

The genes are TRBV10-3 and TRBJ2-7; a weak D match, TRBD1 (6 bases). Trimming left V 5 bases short and J 3 bases short, with 17 bases between. Germline CDR1 reads ENHRY; CDR2 reads SYGVKD. This CDR3 has 15 amino acids. CDR3 in DNA: TGTGCCATCAGTTTTACGGGACAAGAAAACTACGAGCAGTACTTC. As protein: CAISFTGQENYEQYF.

The chain uses TRBV19 and TRBJ1-5; a weak D match, TRBD1 (5 bases). V was cut by 6 bases and J by 0 bases, with 6 bases left in between. The CDR3 has 13 residues. Looked up from germline, CDR1 is LNHDA and CDR2 is SQIVND (reference sequence). This CDR3 is CASSDSSNQPQHF. CDR3 nucleotide sequence: TGTGCCAGTAGCGACAGTAGCAATCAGCCCCAGCATTTT.

The chain combines TRBV27 with TRBJ2-3, with 7 bases that match TRBD2. Germline lookup yields CDR1 MNHEY and CDR2 SMNVEV (reference sequence). After removal of 5 bases from V and 1 base from J, the junction contained 9 bases not matched to a gene. The CDR3 consists of 16 residues. The CDR3, as DNA: TGTGCCAGCAGTAGGAACAGCGGGGCGCGCACAGATACGCAGTATTTT. This codes for CASSRNSGARTDTQYF.

Only one count was recorded for this clone. This chain links TRBV30 with TRBJ2-3, with a weak D call TRBD2 (6 bases). Trimming shortened V by 0 bases and J by 0 bases, and 16 bases separated the two germline ends. From germline, CDR1 is GTSNPN and CDR2 SVGIG (reference sequence). The CDR3 totals 17 residues. CDR3 sequence reads: CAWSVSFGGVSTDTQYF. For the CDR3, the DNA is TGTGCCTGGAGTGTTTCCTTTGGAGGGGTCAGCACAGATACGCAGTATTTT.

The CDR3 region has the DNA TGTGCCAGCAGTGAAAAAAAAGGGACAGCCTACGAGCAGTACTTC. Residues: CASSEKKGTAYEQYF. The genes are TRBV6-1 and TRBJ2-7, with 7 bases aligning to TRBD1. The germline gives CDR1 MNHNS, CDR2 SASEGT. The trim removed 2 bases at V and 2 bases at J, leaving 6 bases unmatched. There are 15 residues in the CDR3.

The chain couples TRBV29-1 to TRBJ2-5; 13 nucleotides agree with TRBD2. Germline V gives CDR1 SQVTM, CDR2 ANQGSEA. The CDR3 totals 14 residues. The junction had 8 bases not matched to a gene; V was cut back by 6 bases and J by 7 bases. CDR3 in DNA: TGCAGCGTCTTAGGGACTAGCGGGGTAGGGACCCAGTACTTC. Its protein product is CSVLGTSGVGTQYF.

The chain recombines TRBV19 with TRBJ2-1, with TRBD1 matching 8 bases. CDR1 is LNHDA and CDR2 is SQIVND in the germline V gene (reference sequence). The CDR3 spans 21 residues. V was clipped by 5 bases and J by 0 bases; unmatched bases: 21. The CDR3 coding sequence is TGTGCCAGTAGTCCTCCCCGACAGGGGATATTGATGGGGAGCTCCTACAATGAGCAGTTCTTC. Protein product: CASSPPRQGILMGSSYNEQFF.

V gene TRBV27 combines with J gene TRBJ1-2, with 10 bases matching TRBD1. The V gene's germline CDR1 is MNHEY and CDR2 SMNVEV (reference sequence). CDR3 length: 14 residues. The V and J ends lost 4 bases and 5 bases, in that order; junction bases with no gene match: 4. As DNA, the CDR3 is TGTGCCAGCAGTTGGACAGGGGGAGAATATGGCTACACCTTC. Its translation: CASSWTGGEYGYTF.

The rearrangement uses TRBV11-2 and TRBJ1-2; 8 bases align to TRBD1. The J segment lost 3 bases and the V segment lost 11 bases, leaving 8 bases of the junction unmatched. This CDR3 is built from 13 residues. Germline-derived CDR1 and CDR2 are SGHAT and FQNNGV. CDR3 DNA sequence: TGTGCCCAATCAGGGGGCGAGGACTATGGCTACACCTTC. Its translation is CAQSGGEDYGYTF.

V usage is TRBV6-1 and J usage is TRBJ1-5, with 7 bases matching TRBD1. In germline, CDR1 is MNHNS, CDR2 SASEGT. CDR3 length equals 13 residues. With V trimmed by 7 bases and J by 6 bases, 6 bases remained unmatched. This chain's CDR3 is CASNWAGGQPQHF. CDR3 bases: TGTGCCAGCAATTGGGCAGGGGGTCAGCCCCAGCATTTT.

This chain connects TRBV4-1 to TRBJ2-1, with 9 nucleotides matching TRBD2. Germline trimming cut 1 base from V and 10 bases from J; bases unmatched to any gene: 11. In germline, CDR1 is MGHRA, CDR2 YSYEKL. This CDR3 has 16 residues. The CDR3 nucleotides are TGCGCCAGCAGCCAAGCTAATCTTGGAGCGGGGGGCGAGCAGTTCTTC. Encoded protein: CASSQANLGAGGEQFF.

The V call is TRBV6-5, the J call TRBJ1-4, with 9 bases aligning to TRBD1. Germline V gene sequence: CDR1 MNHEY, CDR2 SVGAGI. After removal of 4 bases from V and 4 bases from J, the junction contained 4 bases not matched to a gene. The length of the CDR3 is 15 residues. CDR3 DNA: TGTGCCAGCAGTTCCCGGACAGGGGTTAATGAAAAACTGTTTTTT. Protein product: CASSSRTGVNEKLFF.

In its sample, this clone was seen once. The genes are TRBV23-1 and TRBJ2-7, with TRBD1 matching over 8 bases. TRBV23-1 is filed as an ORF, its function uncertain. The trim removed 0 bases at V and 1 base at J, leaving 5 bases unmatched. The CDR3 runs to 16 residues. This CDR3 is CASSQSGRGLSYEQYF. CDR3 sequence (DNA): TGCGCCAGCAGTCAATCGGGCAGGGGGCTGTCCTACGAGCAGTACTTC.

The V and J genes are TRBV6-5 and TRBJ2-5, with D maybe TRBD1 (5 bases). The DNA end favors TRBJ2-7, so the J call may be wrong. The CDR3 spans 15 residues. Germline CDR1 MNHEY, CDR2 SVGAGI. CDR3 nucleotide sequence: TGTGCCAGCAGTTACTCGATTTCAGGGCTCGGCGAGCAGTACTTC. It is translated as CASSYSISGLGEQYF.

The chain links TRBV5-1 to TRBJ2-1; D is perhaps TRBD1 (6 bases). Trimming shortened V by 5 bases and J by 2 bases, and 17 bases separated the two germline ends. The CDR3 totals 16 residues. Germline V CDR1 and CDR2: SGHRS, YFSETQ. CDR3 in amino acids: CASRRTATLTYNEQFF. The CDR3 DNA reads as TGCGCCAGCAGGAGGACAGCCACACTTACCTACAATGAGCAGTTCTTC.

The chain joins TRBV11-2 to TRBJ1-6; perhaps TRBD1 as D (6 bases). Trimming cost V 5 bases and J 5 bases, with 10 bases left between them. CDR1 is SGHAT and CDR2 is FQNNGV in the germline V gene. This CDR3 comprises 14 residues. The CDR3 DNA sequence: TGTGCCAGCAGCCTGGGACACAATAATTCACCCCTCCACTTT. This translates into CASSLGHNNSPLHF.

The CDR3 DNA is TGCGCCAGCAGCTTGTACCTTGTTAGCGGGACAGACAACGAGCAGTACTTC. Its translation: CASSLYLVSGTDNEQYF. The V gene is TRBV5-1, the J gene TRBJ2-7, with TRBD2 as a possible D gene (8 bases). CDR3 length: 17 amino acids. From germline, CDR1 is SGHRS and CDR2 YFSETQ. Trimming shortened V by 1 base and J by 5 bases, and 22 bases separated the two germline ends.

The rearrangement joins TRBV5-4 to TRBJ1-2; tentatively, D is TRBD1 (5 bases). This CDR3 comprises 14 residues. V was pared by 2 bases and J by 4 bases, with 12 bases between. From germline, CDR1 is SGHNT and CDR2 YYREEE (reference sequence). CDR3 coding DNA: TGTGCCAGCAGCTTTTACAGGTTCTCCTATGGCTACACCTTC. This sequence encodes CASSFYRFSYGYTF. The full variable domain, with the rest looked up from reference TRBV5-4 and TRBJ1-2, is ETGVTQSPTHLIKTRGQQVTLRCSSQSGHNTVSWYQQALGQGPQFIFQYYREEENGRGNFPPRFSGLQFPNYSSELNVNALELDDSALYLCASSFYRFSYGYTFGSGTRLTVV.

This rearrangement joins TRBV19 to TRBJ2-3; TRBD2 is a possible D gene (5 bases). The germline gives CDR1 LNHDA, CDR2 SQIVND (reference sequence). The CDR3 extends over 18 amino acids. V lost 5 bases and J 4 bases, leaving 25 bases between the germline ends. The CDR3 region is CASSEPVIGLANADTQYF. The CDR3 coding sequence is TGTGCCAGTAGTGAACCTGTGATAGGACTCGCAAACGCAGATACGCAGTATTTT.

The rearrangement joins TRBV4-3 to TRBJ1-2; TRBD1 matches 11 bases. With V trimmed by 1 base and J by 4 bases, 5 bases remained unmatched. Germline-derived CDR1 and CDR2 are LGHNA and YSLEER. The CDR3 has 16 residues. This chain's CDR3 is CASSQGIGTGGYGYTF. The CDR3 DNA follows: TGCGCCAGCAGCCAAGGGATCGGGACAGGGGGCTATGGCTACACCTTC.

The J gene is TRBJ2-1, the V gene TRBV5-1; the match to TRBD2 covers 9 bases. With V trimmed by 3 bases and J by 6 bases, 7 bases remained unmatched. The CDR3 loop spans 15 amino acids. Germline values: CDR1 SGHRS, CDR2 YFSETQ. The CDR3 DNA is TGCGCCAGCAGCTCCTATGCGGGGGGGCGCAATGAGCAGTTCTTC. Its translation: CASSSYAGGRNEQFF.